This T cell receptor beta chain was obtained from a study of OX40 agonist ivuxolimab in advanced cancers. Prior autoimmune disease or systemic immunosuppression barred patients. Germline lookup yields CDR1 SGHTA and CDR2 FQGTGA. The ends were cut back, 4 bases at V and 6 bases at J, with 12 bases in the middle. The CDR3 has 14 residues. In this sample, this clone turned up a few times. The antigen remains unidentified. The assay was immunoSEQ multiplex PCR, and TCRdb's table has in-frame clones only and misses some. In the table there are 35,000 to 45,000 clones, 91% of which are singletons. Study-wide points: Low clonal expansion, among the lowest seen, marked partial responders at 0.1-3.0 mg/kg.

This receptor was taken from an adult with an advanced solid tumor such as melanoma, head and neck, liver or kidney cancer. This material consisted of CD4+ or CD8+ T cells sorted from blood, taken in a trial of the OX40 agonist ivuxolimab. The chain joins TRBV7-3 to TRBJ2-2; D perhaps matches TRBD1 (6 bases). CDR3 amino acids: CASSYPGAAGELFF. As DNA, the CDR3 is TGTGCCAGCAGCTATCCAGGGGCCGCCGGGGAGCTGTTTTTT.